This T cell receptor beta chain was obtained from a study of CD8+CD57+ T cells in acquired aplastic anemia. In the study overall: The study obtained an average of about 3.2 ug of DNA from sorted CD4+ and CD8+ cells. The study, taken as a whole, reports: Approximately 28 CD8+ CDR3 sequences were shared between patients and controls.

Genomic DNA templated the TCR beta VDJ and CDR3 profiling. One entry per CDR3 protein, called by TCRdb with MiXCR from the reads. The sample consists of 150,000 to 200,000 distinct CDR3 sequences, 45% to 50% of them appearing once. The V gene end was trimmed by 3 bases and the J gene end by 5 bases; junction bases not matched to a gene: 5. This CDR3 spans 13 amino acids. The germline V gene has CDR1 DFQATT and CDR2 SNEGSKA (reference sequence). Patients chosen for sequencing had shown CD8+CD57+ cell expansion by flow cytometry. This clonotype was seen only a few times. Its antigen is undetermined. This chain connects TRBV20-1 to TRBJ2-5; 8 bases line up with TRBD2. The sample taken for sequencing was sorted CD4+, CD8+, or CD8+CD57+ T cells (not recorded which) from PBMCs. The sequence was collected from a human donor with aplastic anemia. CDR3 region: CSARRTGGETQYF. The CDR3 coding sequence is TGCAGTGCTAGGAGGACGGGAGGGGAGACCCAGTACTTC.